The 4 T cell receptor beta chains below come from one sample, sequenced in a study of blood T cell repertoires in COVID-19. Repertoires were generated with immunoSEQ multiplex PCR, while TCRdb's copy carries only in-frame clones and drops some. The repertoire consists of about 140,000 clones, with approximately 80% occurring once and the leading ten covering approximately 3.5%. The sequenced sample was peripheral blood. Source of these receptors: a man aged 70-80 years who had recovered from COVID-19.

Worth noting for this clone: This same CDR3 is encoded by further DNA sequences in the sample. V usage is TRBV7-2 and J usage is TRBJ2-3; D remains ambiguous. The V and J ends lost 4 bases and 2 bases respectively, with 4 bases between them. Germline V gives CDR1 SGHTA, CDR2 FQGNSA. The CDR3 is 12 amino acids. The chain's CDR3 is CASSSYTDTQYF. The CDR3 region has the DNA TGTGCCAGCAGCTCTTACACAGATACGCAGTATTTT.

This chain links TRBV5-1 with TRBJ1-2; 7 positions agree with TRBD1. The CDR3 runs 14 residues. Germline CDR1 reads SGHRS; CDR2 reads YFSETQ. V trimming: 2 bases; J trimming: 2 bases; junction bases outside the gene matches: 3. CDR3 coding DNA: TGCGCCAGCAGCTTAACGGGACAGAACTATGGCTACACCTTC. This gives the protein CASSLTGQNYGYTF.

The rearrangement uses TRBV14 and TRBJ2-5; no reliable D call. Germline V gives CDR1 SGHDN, CDR2 FVKESK. The CDR3 runs to 16 residues. Trimming left V 0 bases short and J 5 bases short, with 16 bases between. The CDR3 is CASSQEETLFRETQYF. The CDR3 DNA reads as TGTGCCAGCAGCCAAGAGGAGACTCTCTTTCGGGAGACCCAGTACTTC.

The CDR3 reads CATSRVAGNTEAFF. CDR3 bases: TGTGCCACCAGCAGAGTGGCGGGAAACACTGAAGCTTTCTTT. This chain uses TRBV15 with TRBJ1-1, with D hard to call. The CDR3 covers 14 residues. V was trimmed by 1 base and J by 2 bases, leaving 8 bases between them. The V gene's germline CDR1 is LNHNV and CDR2 YYDKDF (reference sequence).